This TCR beta chain was observed in a study of cytomegalovirus exposure and HLA in healthy donors. This clone has just one count. Trimming cost V 6 bases and J 2 bases, with 26 bases left between them. This CDR3 region has 18 residues. The V gene's germline CDR1 is SEHNR and CDR2 FQNEAQ (reference sequence). Profiled with immunoSEQ multiplex PCR; TCRdb holds only in-frame clones, not every one. Altogether under 85,000 clones are present, approximately 94% being singletons, with the ten largest covering roughly 3.3%. The V and J genes are TRBV7-9 and TRBJ2-7; TRBD1 is a possible D gene (6 bases). The clonotype originates from a woman between 18 and 30 years old in good health and CMV-seropositive. Sequencing input: PBMCs. In nucleotides, the CDR3 is TGTGCCAGCAGTCCCGGGACAAACACCCACTCCGTACCCTACGAGCAGTACTTC. Its translation is CASSPGTNTHSVPYEQYF. Complete variable domain (other parts from reference TRBV7-9 and TRBJ2-7): DTGVSQNPRHKITKRGQNVTFRCDPISEHNRLYWYRQTLGQGPEFLTYFQNEAQLEKSRLLSDRFSAERPKGSFSTLEIQRTEQGDSAMYLCASSPGTNTHSVPYEQYFGPGTRLTVT.